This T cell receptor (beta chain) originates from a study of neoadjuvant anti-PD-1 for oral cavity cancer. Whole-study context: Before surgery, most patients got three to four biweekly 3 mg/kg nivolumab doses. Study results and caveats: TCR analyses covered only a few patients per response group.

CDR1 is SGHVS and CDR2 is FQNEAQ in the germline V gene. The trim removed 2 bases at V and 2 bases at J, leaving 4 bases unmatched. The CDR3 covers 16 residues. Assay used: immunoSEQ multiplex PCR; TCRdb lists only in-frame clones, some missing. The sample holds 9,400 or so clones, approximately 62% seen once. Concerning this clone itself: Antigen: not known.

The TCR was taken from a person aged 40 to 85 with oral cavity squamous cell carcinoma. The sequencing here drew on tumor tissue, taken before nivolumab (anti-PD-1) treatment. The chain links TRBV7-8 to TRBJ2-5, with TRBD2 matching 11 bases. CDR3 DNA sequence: TGTGCCAGCAGCTTACGACTAGCGGGGAGTCAAGAGACCCAGTACTTC. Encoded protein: CASSLRLAGSQETQYF.